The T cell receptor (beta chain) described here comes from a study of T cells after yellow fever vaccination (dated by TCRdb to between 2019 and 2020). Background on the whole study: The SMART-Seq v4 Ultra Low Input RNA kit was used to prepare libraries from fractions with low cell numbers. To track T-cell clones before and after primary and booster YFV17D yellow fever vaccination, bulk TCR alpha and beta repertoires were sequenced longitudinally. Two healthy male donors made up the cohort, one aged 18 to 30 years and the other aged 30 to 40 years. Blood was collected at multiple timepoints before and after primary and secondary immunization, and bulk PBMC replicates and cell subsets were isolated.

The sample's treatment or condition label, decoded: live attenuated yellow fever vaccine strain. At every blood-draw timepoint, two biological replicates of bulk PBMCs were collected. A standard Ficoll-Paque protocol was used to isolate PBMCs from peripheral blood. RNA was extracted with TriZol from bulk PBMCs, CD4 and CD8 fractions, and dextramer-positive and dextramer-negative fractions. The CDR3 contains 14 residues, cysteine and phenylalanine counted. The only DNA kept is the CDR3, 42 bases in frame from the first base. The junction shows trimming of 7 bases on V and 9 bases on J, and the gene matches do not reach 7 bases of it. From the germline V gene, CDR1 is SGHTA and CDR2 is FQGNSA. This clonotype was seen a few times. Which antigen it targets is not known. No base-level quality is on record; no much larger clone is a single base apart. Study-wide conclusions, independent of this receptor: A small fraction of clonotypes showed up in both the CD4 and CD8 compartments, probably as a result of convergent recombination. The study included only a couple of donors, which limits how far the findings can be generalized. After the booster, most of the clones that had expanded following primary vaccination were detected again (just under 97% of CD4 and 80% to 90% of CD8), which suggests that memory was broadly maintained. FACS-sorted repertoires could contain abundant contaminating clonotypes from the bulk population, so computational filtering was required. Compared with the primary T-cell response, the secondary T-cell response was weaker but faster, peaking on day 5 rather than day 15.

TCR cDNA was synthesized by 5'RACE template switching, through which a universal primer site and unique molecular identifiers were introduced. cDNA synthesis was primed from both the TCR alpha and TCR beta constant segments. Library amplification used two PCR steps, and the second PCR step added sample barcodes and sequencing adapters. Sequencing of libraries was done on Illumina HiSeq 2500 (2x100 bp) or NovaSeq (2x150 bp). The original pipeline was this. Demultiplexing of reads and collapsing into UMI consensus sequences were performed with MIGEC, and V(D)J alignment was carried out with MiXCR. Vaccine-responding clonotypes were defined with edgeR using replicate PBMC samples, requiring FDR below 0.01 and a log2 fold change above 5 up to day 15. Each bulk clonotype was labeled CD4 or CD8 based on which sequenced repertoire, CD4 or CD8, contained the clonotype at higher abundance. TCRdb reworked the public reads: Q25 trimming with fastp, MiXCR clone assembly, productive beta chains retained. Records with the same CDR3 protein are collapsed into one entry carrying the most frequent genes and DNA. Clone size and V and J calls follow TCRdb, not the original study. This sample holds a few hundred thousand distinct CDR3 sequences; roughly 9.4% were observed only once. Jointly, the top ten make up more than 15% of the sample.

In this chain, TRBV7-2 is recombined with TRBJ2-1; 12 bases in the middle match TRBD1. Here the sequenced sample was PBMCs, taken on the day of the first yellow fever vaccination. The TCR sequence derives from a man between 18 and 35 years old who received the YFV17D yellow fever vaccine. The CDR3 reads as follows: CASTLGQGAGEQFF. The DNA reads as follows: TGTGCCAGCACCCTGGGACAGGGGGCAGGTGAGCAGTTCTTC.